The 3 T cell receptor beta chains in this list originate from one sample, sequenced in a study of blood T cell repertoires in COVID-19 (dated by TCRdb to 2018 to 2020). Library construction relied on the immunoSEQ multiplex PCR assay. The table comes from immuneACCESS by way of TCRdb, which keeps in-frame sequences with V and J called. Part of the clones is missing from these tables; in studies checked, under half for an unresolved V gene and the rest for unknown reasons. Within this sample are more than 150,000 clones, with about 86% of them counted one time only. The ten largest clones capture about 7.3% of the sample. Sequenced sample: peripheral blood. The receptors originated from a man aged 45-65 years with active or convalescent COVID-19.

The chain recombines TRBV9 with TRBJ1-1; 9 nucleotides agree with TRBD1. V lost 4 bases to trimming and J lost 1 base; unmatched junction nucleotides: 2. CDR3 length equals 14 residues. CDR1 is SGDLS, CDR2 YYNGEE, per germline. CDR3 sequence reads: CASSWGQGNTEAFF. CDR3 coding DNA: TGTGCCAGCAGCTGGGGACAGGGGAACACTGAAGCTTTCTTT.

Here the CDR3 DNA reads TGTGCCAGCAGTAGCGGGAGCTACTACGAGCAGTACTTC. Its protein is CASSSGSYYEQYF. The genes are TRBV6-5 and TRBJ2-7, with 8 bases matching TRBD2. The V gene end was trimmed by 5 bases and the J gene end by 3 bases; junction bases not matched to a gene: 3. Germline CDR1 and CDR2: MNHEY and SVGAGI. This CDR3 contains 13 residues.

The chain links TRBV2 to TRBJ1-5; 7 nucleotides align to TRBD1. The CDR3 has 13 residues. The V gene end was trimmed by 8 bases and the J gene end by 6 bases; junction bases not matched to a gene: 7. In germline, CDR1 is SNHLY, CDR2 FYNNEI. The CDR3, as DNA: TGTGCCAGCTTTCGGGACAGCGGTCAGCCCCAGCATTTT. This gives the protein CASFRDSGQPQHF.